One T cell receptor (beta chain) is described in this entry. The donors (healthy individuals) were bone marrow donors. The data derive from a study of cytomegalovirus exposure and HLA in healthy donors. Researchers ran the PCR with 60 Vbeta and 13 Jbeta primers. Repertoires were generated with immunoSEQ multiplex PCR, while TCRdb's copy carries only in-frame clones and drops some. The data show around 90,000 clones, around nine tenths seen once. V gave up 4 bases and J gave up 0 bases, with 13 bases separating them. This CDR3 contains 16 residues. Germline V gene data show CDR1 as LNHDA and CDR2 as SQIVND (reference sequence).

The TCR sequence derives from a man aged 25-40 years in good health and CMV-seropositive. Sequencing was performed on PBMCs. This chain links TRBV19 with TRBJ1-5; no reliable D call. CDR3 nucleotides: TGTGCCAGTAGTACTTACCACGGTCATAGCAATCAGCCCCAGCATTTT. This sequence encodes CASSTYHGHSNQPQHF. The whole variable domain, remainder taken from reference TRBV19 and TRBJ1-5, is DGGITQSPKYLFRKEGQNVTLSCEQNLNHDAMYWYRQDPGQGLRLIYYSQIVNDFQKGDIAEGYSVSREKKESFPLTVTSAQKNPTAFYLCASSTYHGHSNQPQHFGDGTRLSIL.